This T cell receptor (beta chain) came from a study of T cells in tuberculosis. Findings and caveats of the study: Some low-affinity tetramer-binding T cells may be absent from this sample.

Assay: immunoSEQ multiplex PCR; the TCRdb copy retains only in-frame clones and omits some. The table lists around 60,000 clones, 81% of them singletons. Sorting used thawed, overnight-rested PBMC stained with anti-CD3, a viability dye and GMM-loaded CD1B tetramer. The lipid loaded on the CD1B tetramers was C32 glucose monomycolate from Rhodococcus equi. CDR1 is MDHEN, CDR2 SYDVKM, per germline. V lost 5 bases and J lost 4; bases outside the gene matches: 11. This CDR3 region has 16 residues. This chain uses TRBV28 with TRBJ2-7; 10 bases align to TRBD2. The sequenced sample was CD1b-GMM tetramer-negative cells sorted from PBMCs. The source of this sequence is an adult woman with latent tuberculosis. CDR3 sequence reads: CASSPPPASGRYEQYF. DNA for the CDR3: TGTGCCAGCAGTCCCCCCCCGGCTAGCGGGAGATACGAGCAGTACTTC.